This T cell receptor beta chain stems from a study of blood T cell repertoires in COVID-19. Study-wide background: Samples of COVID-19 (acute and convalescent) were obtained from the United States, Italy and Spain. T cells, B-cell-depleted T cells, or PBMCs provided the cDNA or gDNA that served as material.

Participant age was roughly 18 to 95 years, and participants resided in approximately 24 US areas. In the case of this clone: One end of the junction is discordant with germline, which a read error may explain.

Per the germline V gene, CDR1 is SNHLY and CDR2 is FYNNEI. The CDR3 spans 15 residues. Profiled with immunoSEQ multiplex PCR; TCRdb holds only in-frame clones, not every one. The repertoire consists of about 250,000 clones, with around nine tenths occurring once and the leading ten covering 1.5% to 2%. The TCR comes from a woman under 30 who had recovered from COVID-19. This sequence joins TRBV2 and TRBJ1-1; possibly TRBD1 for D (6 bases). Sequenced input: PBMCs or T cells enriched from blood (not recorded which). The CDR3 spells CASSGVLRGNAEAFF. CDR3 nucleotide sequence: TGTGCCAGCAGTGGGGTCTTGAGGGGGAACGCTGAAGCTTTCTTT.